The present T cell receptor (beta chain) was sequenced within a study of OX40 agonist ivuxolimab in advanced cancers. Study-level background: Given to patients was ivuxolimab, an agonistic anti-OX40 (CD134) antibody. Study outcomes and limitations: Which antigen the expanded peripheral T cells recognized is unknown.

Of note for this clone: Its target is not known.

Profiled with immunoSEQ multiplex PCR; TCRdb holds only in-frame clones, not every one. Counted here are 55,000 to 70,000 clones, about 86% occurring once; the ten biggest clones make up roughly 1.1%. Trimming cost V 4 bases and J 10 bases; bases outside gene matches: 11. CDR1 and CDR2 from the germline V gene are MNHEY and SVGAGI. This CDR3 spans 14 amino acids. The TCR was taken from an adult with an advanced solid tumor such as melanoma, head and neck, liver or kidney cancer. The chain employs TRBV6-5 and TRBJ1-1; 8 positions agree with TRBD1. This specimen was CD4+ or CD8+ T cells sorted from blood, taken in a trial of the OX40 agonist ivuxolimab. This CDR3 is CASSSSAGGGGAFF. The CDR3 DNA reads TGTGCCAGCAGTTCGAGCGCAGGGGGCGGAGGAGCTTTCTTT.